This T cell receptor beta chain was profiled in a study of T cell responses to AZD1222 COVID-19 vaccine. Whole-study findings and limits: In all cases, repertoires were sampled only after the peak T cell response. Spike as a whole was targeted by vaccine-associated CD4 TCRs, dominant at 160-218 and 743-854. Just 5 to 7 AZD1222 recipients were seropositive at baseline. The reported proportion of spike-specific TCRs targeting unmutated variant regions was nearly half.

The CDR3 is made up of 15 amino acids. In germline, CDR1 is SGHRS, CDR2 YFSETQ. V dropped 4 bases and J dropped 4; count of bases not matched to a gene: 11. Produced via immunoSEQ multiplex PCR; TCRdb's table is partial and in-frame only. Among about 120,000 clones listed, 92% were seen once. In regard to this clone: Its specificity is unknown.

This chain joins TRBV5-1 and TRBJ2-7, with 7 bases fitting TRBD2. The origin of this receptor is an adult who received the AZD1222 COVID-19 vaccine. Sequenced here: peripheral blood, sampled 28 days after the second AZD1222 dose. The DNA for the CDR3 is TGCGCCAGCAGCCGGGGGGACGCGTCCGTTTACGAGCAGTACTTC. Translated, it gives CASSRGDASVYEQYF.